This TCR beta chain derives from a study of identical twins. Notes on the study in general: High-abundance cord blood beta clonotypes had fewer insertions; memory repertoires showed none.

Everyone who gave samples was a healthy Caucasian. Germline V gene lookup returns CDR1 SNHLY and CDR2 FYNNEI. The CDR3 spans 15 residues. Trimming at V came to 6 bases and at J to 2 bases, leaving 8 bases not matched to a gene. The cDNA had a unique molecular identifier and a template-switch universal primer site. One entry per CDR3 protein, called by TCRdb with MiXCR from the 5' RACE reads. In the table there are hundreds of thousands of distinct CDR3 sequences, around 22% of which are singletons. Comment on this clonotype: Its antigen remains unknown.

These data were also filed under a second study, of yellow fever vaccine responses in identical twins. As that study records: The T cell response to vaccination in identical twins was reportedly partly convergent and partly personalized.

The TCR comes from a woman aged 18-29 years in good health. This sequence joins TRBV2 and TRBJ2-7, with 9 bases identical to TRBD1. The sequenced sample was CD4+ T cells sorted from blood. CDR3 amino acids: CASSAWDRATYEQYV. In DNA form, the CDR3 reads TGTGCCAGCAGCGCTTGGGACAGGGCAACCTACGAGCAGTACGTC.